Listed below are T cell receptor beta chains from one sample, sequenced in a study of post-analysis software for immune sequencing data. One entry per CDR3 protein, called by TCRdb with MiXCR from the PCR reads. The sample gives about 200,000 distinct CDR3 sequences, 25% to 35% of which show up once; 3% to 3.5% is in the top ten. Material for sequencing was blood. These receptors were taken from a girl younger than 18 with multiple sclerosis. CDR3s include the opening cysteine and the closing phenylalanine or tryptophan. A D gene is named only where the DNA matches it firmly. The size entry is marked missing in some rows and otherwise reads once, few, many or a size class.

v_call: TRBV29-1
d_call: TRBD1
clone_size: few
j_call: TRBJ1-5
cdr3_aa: CSVSGQGGGPQHF
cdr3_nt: TGCAGCGTATCCGGACAGGGAGGAGGGCCCCAGCATTTT

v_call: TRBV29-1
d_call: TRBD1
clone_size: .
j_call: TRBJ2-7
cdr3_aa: CSVEDHGLGQGISSYEQYF
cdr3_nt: TGCAGCGTTGAAGATCACGGACTTGGACAGGGAATAAGCTCCTACGAGCAGTACTTC

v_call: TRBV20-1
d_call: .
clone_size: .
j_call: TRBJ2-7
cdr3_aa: CSTRGSTRGPPYEQYF
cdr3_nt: TGCAGTACTAGAGGATCTACTAGGGGTCCCCCCTACGAGCAGTACTTC

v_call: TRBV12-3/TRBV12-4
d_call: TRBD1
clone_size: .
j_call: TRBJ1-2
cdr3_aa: CASRAGQGAVGYTF
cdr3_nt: TGTGCCAGCAGGGCGGGACAGGGGGCGGTTGGCTACACCTTC

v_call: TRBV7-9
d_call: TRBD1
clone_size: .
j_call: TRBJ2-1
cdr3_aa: CASSETNRGNEQFF
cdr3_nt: TGTGCCAGCAGCGAGACAAACAGGGGAAATGAGCAGTTCTTC

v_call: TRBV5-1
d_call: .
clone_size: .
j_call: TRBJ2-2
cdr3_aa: CASWSDNTGELFF
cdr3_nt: TGCGCCAGCTGGTCCGACAACACCGGGGAGCTGTTTTTT

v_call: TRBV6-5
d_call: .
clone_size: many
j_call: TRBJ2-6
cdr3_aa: CASSYRATPLSGANVLTF
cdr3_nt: TGTGCCAGCAGTTACAGGGCAACCCCCCTCTCTGGGGCCAACGTCCTGACTTTC

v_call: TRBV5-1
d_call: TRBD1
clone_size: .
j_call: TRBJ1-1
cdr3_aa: CASSLNAGQAHRGTEAFF
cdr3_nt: TGCGCCAGCAGCTTGAACGCCGGACAGGCCCACCGGGGCACTGAAGCTTTCTTT

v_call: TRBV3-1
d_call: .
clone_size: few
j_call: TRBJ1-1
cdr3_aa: CASSQGSGRGRGGGEAFF
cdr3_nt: TGTGCCAGCAGCCAAGGATCGGGCAGGGGTCGTGGGGGAGGTGAAGCTTTCTTT

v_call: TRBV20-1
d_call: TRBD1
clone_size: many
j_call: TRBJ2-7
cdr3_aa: CSARATGTAAYEQYF
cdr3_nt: TGCAGTGCTAGGGCTACCGGGACAGCGGCCTACGAGCAGTACTTC